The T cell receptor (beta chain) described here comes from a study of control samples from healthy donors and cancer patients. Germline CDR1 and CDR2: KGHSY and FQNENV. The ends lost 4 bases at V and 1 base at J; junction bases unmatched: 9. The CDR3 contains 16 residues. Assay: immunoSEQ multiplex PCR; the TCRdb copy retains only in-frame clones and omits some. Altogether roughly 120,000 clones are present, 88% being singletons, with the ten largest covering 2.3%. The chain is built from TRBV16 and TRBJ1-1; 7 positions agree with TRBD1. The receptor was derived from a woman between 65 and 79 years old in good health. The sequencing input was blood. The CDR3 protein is CASSPDPTGKNTEAFF. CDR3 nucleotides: TGTGCCAGCAGCCCCGACCCGACAGGGAAGAACACTGAAGCTTTCTTT.